A single TCR beta chain is shown here with its context. What it binds is not known. The source of the sample is a study of T cell responses to AZD1222 COVID-19 vaccine. Trimming took off 3 bases at V and 8 bases at J, with 16 bases between the two ends. Germline V gene sequence: CDR1 SGHDN, CDR2 FVKESK. This CDR3 is 14 amino acids long. The protocol was immunoSEQ multiplex PCR, while the TCRdb copy is restricted to in-frame clones and leaves out a portion. The sample contains 90,000 to 150,000 clones, 70% to 90% of which appear only once. Study-wide findings and caveats: With dominance at 160-218 and 743-854, vaccine-associated CD4 TCRs spanned spike. The repertoires were collected only after the peak T cell response.

This receptor was identified in an adult in good health. The source material was peripheral blood, sampled on day 0 of AZD1222 vaccination. This chain joins TRBV14 and TRBJ2-5; the D call may be TRBD1 or TRBD2 (5 bases each). This CDR3 is CASSQGNWDGTQYF. The CDR3 nucleotides read TGTGCCAGCAGCCAGGGGAACTGGGACGGTACCCAGTACTTC.